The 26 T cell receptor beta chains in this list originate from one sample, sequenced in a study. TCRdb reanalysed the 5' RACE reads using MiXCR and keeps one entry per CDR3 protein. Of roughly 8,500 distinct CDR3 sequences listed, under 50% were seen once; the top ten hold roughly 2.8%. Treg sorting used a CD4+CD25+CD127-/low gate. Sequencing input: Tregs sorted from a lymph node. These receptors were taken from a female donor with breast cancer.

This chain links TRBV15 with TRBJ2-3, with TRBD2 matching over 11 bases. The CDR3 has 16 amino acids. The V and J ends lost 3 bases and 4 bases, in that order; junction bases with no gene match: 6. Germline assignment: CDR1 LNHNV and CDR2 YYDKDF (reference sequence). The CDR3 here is CATSSPTSGSPDTQYF. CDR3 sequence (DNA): TGTGCCACCAGCAGCCCCACTAGCGGGAGCCCAGATACGCAGTATTTT. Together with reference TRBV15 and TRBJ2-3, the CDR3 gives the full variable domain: DAMVIQNPRYQVTQFGKPVTLSCSQTLNHNVMYWYQQKSSQAPKLLFHYYDKDFNNEADTPDNFQSRRPNTSFCFLDIRSPGLGDTAMYLCATSSPTSGSPDTQYFGPGTRLTVL.

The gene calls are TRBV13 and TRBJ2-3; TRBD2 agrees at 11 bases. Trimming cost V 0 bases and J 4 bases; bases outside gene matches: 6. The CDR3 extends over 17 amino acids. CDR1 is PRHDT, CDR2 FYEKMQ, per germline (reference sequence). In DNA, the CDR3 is TGTGCCAGCAGCTTAGGACCGACTAGCGGGGTCCCAGATACGCAGTATTTT. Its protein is CASSLGPTSGVPDTQYF.

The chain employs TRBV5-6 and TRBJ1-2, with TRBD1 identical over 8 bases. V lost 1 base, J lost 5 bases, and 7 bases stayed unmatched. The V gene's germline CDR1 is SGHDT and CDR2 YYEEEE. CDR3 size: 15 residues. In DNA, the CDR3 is TGTGCCAGCAGCTTGCCGACAGGGGATGAATATGGCTACACCTTC. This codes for CASSLPTGDEYGYTF.

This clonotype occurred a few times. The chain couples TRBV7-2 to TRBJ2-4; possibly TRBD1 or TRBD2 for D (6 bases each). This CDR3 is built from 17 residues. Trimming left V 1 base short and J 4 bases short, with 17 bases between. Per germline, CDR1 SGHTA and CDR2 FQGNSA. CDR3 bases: TGTGCCAGCAGCTTAGTCGTTGGTCAGGGGAGGAAAAACATTCAGTACTTC. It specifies CASSLVVGQGRKNIQYF.

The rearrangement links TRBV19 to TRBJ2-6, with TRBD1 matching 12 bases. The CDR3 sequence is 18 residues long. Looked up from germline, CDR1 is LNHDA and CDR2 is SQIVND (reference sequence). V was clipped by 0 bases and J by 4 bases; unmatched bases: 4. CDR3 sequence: CASSIDGTGGAGANVLTF. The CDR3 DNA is TGTGCCAGTAGTATAGATGGGACAGGGGGCGCCGGGGCCAACGTCCTGACTTTC.

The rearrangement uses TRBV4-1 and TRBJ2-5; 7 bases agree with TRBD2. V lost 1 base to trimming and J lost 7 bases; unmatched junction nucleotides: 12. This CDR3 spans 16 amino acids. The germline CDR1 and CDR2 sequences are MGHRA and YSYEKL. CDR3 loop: CASSQGVVAGAGTQYF. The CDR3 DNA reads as TGCGCCAGCAGCCAAGGAGTCGTGGCGGGAGCGGGGACCCAGTACTTC.

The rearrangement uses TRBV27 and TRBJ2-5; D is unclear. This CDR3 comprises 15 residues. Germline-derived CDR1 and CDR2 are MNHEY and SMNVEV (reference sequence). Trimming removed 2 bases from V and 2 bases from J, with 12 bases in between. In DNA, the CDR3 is TGTGCCAGCAGTTTAGTGTTGGCAGAGCAAGAGACCCAGTACTTC. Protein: CASSLVLAEQETQYF.

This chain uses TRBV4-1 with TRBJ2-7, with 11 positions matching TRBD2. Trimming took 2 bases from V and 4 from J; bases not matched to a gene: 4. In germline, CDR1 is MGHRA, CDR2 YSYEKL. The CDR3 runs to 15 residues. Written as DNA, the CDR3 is TGCGCCAGCAGCCAAAGACCTAGCGGGGGGTACGAGCAGTACTTC. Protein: CASSQRPSGGYEQYF.

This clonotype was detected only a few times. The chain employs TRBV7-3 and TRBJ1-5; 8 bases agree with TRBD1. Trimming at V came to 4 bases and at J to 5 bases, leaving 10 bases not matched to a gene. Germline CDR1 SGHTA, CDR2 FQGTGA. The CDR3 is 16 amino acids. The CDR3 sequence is CASSYPGGAADQPQHF. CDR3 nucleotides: TGTGCCAGCAGCTACCCAGGGGGCGCGGCGGATCAGCCCCAGCATTTT.

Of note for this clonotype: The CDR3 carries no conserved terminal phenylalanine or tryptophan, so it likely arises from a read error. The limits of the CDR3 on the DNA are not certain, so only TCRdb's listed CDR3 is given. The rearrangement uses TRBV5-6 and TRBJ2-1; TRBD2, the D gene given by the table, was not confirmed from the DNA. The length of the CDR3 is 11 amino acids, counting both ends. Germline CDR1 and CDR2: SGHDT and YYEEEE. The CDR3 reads CASSSRLESFL.

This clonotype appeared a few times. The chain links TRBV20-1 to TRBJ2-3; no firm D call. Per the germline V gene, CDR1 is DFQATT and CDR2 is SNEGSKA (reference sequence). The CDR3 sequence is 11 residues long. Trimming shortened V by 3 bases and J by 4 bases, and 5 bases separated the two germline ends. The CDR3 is CSASPPDTQYF. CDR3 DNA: TGCAGTGCTAGCCCCCCAGATACGCAGTATTTT.

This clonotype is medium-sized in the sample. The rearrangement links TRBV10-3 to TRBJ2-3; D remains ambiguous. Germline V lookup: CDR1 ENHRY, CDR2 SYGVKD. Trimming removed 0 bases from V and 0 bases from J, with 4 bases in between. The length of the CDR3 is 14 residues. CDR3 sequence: CAISESSSTDTQYF. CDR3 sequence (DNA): TGTGCCATCAGTGAGTCTTCCAGCACAGATACGCAGTATTTT.

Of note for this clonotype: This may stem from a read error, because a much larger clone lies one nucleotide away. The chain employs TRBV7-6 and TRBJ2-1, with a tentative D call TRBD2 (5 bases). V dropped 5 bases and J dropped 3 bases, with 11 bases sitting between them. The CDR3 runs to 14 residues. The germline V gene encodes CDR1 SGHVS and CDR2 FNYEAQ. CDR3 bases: TGTGCCAGCAGCGAGGACGGGGACTACAATGAGCAGTTCTTC. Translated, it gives CASSEDGDYNEQFF.

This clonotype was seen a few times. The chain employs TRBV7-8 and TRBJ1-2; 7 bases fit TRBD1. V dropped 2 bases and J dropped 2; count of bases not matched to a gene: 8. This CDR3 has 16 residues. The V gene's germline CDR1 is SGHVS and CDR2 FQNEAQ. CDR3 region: CASSLMGQGENYGYTF. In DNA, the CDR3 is TGTGCCAGCAGCTTAATGGGGCAGGGGGAGAACTATGGCTACACCTTC.

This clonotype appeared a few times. DNA for the CDR3: TGTGCCAGCAGCCAGGGGGCGATTGAAAAACTGTTTTTT. It encodes CASSQGAIEKLFF. V gene TRBV7-6 combines with J gene TRBJ1-4, with 8 bases aligning to TRBD1. Trimming took 5 bases from V and 7 from J; bases not matched to a gene: 3. The length of the CDR3 is 13 residues. Germline V gene lookup returns CDR1 SGHVS and CDR2 FNYEAQ.

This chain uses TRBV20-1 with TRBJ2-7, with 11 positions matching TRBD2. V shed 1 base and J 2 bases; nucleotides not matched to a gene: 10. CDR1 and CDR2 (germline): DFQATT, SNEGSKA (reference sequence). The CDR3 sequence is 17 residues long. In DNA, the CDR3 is TGCAGTGCTAGAGCCTCATCGGTAGCGGGAGGGCCCTACGAGCAGTACTTC. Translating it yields CSARASSVAGGPYEQYF.

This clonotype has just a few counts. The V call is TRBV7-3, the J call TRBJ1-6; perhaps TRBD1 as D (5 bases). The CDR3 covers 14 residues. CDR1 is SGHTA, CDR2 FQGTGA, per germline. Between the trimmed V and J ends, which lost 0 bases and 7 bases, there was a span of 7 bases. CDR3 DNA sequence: TGTGCCAGCAGCTTAACGGAGGGGAATTCACCCCTCCACTTT. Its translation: CASSLTEGNSPLHF. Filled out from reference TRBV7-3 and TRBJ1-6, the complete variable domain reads GAGVSQTPSNKVTEKGKYVELRCDPISGHTALYWYRQSLGQGPEFLIYFQGTGAADDSGLPNDRFFAVRPEGSVSTLKIQRTERGDSAVYLCASSLTEGNSPLHFGNGTRLTVT.

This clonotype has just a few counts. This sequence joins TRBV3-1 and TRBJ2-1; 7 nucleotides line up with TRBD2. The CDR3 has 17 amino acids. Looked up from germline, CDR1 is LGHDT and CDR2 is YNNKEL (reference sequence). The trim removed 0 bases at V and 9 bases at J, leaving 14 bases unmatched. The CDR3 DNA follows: TGTGCCAGCAGCCAAGACTTGGTCGGCGGGAGTTGGAGTGAGCAGTTCTTC. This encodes CASSQDLVGGSWSEQFF.

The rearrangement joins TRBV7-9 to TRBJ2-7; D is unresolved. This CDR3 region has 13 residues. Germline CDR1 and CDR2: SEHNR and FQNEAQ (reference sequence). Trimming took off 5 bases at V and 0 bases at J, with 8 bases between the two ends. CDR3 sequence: CASSLPDSYEQYF. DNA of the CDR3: TGTGCCAGCAGCCTACCGGACTCCTACGAGCAGTACTTC. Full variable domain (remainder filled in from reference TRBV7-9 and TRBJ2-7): DTGVSQNPRHKITKRGQNVTFRCDPISEHNRLYWYRQTLGQGPEFLTYFQNEAQLEKSRLLSDRFSAERPKGSFSTLEIQRTEQGDSAMYLCASSLPDSYEQYFGPGTRLTVT.

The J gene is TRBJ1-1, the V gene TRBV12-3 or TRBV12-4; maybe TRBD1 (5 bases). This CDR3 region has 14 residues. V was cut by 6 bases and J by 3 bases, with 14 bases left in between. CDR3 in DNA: TGTGCCAGCAGCTTGAACGGGGGGGACACTGAAGCTTTCTTT. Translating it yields CASSLNGGDTEAFF.

For the CDR3, the DNA is TGTGCCAGCAGTTTATCAATCCGGGGCCCTGAAGCTTTCTTT. It is translated as CASSLSIRGPEAFF. V gene TRBV27 combines with J gene TRBJ1-1; a weak D match, TRBD1 (5 bases). Trimming took off 0 bases at V and 6 bases at J, with 11 bases between the two ends. CDR1 is MNHEY and CDR2 is SMNVEV in the germline V gene (reference sequence). The CDR3 runs to 14 residues.

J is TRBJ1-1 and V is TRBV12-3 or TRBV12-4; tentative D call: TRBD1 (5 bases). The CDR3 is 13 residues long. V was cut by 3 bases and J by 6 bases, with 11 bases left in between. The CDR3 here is CASSFAGLAEAFF. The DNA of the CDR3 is TGTGCCAGCAGTTTTGCGGGGCTCGCTGAAGCTTTCTTT.

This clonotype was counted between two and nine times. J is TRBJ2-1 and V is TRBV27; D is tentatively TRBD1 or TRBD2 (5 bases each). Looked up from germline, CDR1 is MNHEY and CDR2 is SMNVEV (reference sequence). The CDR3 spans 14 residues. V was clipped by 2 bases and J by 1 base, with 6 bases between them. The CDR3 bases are TGTGCCAGCAGTTTAGGGACGTCCTACAATGAGCAGTTCTTC. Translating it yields CASSLGTSYNEQFF.

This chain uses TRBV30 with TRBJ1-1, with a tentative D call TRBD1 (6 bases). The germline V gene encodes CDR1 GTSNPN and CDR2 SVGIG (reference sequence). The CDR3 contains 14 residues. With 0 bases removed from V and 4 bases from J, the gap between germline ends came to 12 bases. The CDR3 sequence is CAWSVGGRGTEAFF. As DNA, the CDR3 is TGTGCCTGGAGTGTTGGGGGCAGGGGCACTGAAGCTTTCTTT.

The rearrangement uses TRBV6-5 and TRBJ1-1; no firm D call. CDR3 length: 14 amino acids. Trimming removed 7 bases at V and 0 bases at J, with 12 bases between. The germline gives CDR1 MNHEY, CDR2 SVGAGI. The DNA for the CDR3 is TGTGCCAGCACCAGGCAAGGGATGAACACTGAAGCTTTCTTT. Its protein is CASTRQGMNTEAFF.

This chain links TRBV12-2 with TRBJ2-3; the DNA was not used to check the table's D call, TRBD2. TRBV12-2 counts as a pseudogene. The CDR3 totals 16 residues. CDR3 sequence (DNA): TGTGCCAGCAGTTTAGCGGGAGGGCCTCTGTCCTACGAGCAGTATTTT. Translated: CASSLAGGPLSYEQYF.